Listed here is a single T cell receptor beta chain. Its matching antigen is unknown. This specimen belongs to a study of cytomegalovirus exposure and HLA in healthy donors. Primers for the PCR totalled 60 Vbeta and 13 Jbeta. Only in-frame clones appear in the TCRdb table, and some are missing; sequencing was by immunoSEQ multiplex PCR. The sample features about 160,000 clones, with approximately 2.3% in its top ten. Regarding the study as a whole: The authors listed roughly 150 TCR beta chains as cytomegalovirus-associated. Accurate prediction of HLA-A and HLA-B alleles (for most subjects) was reportedly achieved from TCR beta sequences.

Trimming shortened V by 6 bases and J by 2 bases, and 17 bases separated the two germline ends. This CDR3 is 17 amino acids long. Germline CDR1 is KGHSH and CDR2 is LQKENI. This sequence joins TRBV18 and TRBJ2-6; D possibly corresponds to TRBD2 (6 bases). This TCR was sampled from a man aged 25-45 years in good health and CMV-seronegative. Sequenced input: PBMCs. The CDR3 nucleotides are TGTGCCAGCTCCCGGGAGTTCGGGGGAACTGGGGCCAACGTCCTGACTTTC. Translating gives CASSREFGGTGANVLTF.